The rows below give T cell receptor beta chains drawn from one sample of a study of blood T cell repertoires in COVID-19. Libraries were prepared by immunoSEQ multiplex PCR; TCRdb keeps only in-frame clonotypes and omits some of them. The data hold some 120,000 clones, with roughly 88% observed a single time. Sequenced: peripheral blood. These receptors came from a woman over 75 with acute or convalescent COVID-19. The CDR3 runs from the conserved cysteine through the conserved F or W. D genes are given only for firm matches. Part of the rows lack a size; the others show once, few, many or a class for expanded clones.

DNA: TGTGCCAGCAGCCCCGGGACTAGCGGGAGTAATGAGCAGTTCTTC; CDR3: CASSPGTSGSNEQFF; J: TRBJ2-1; V: TRBV6-6; size: .; D: TRBD2
DNA: TGTGCCAGCAGCTTAGGGGCCGGGACAGGGGGCGAAAAACTGTTTTTT; CDR3: CASSLGAGTGGEKLFF; J: TRBJ1-4; V: TRBV7-9; size: .; D: TRBD1
DNA: TGTGCCAGCAGCTTATCAATGAACACTGAAGCTTTCTTT; CDR3: CASSLSMNTEAFF; J: TRBJ1-1; V: TRBV7-7; size: .; D: .
DNA: TGTGCCAGTCAGGGCATAGCTGAAGCTTTCTTT; CDR3: CASQGIAEAFF; J: TRBJ1-1; V: TRBV19; size: .; D: .
DNA: TGTGCCAGCTCACCTCGACGACAGGGGGCGCAGAATTCACCCCTCCACTTT; CDR3: CASSPRRQGAQNSPLHF; J: TRBJ1-6; V: TRBV18; size: .; D: TRBD1
DNA: TGTGCCAGCAGCGTTGACAGGCAAGAGACCCAGTACTTC; CDR3: CASSVDRQETQYF; J: TRBJ2-5; V: TRBV5-4; size: .; D: .
DNA: TGTGCCAGCTCCACTAAGTCGAACACTGAAGCTTTCTTT; CDR3: CASSTKSNTEAFF; J: TRBJ1-1; V: TRBV19; size: .; D: .
DNA: TGTGCCAGCAGCTTAGGCAGGGGAGGGGGGAATAATCAGCCCCAGCATTTT; CDR3: CASSLGRGGGNNQPQHF; J: TRBJ1-5; V: TRBV11-3; size: .; D: .
DNA: TGTGCCAGCAGCTTAGACGGTCTCCGGGAAAAACTGTTTTTT; CDR3: CASSLDGLREKLFF; J: TRBJ1-4; V: TRBV7-9; size: .; D: .
DNA: TGCGCCAGCAGCCAAGACGGGGGACGGACAAACACCGGGGAGCTGTTTTTT; CDR3: CASSQDGGRTNTGELFF; J: TRBJ2-2; V: TRBV4-1; size: .; D: .
DNA: TGCGCCAGCAGCCCTGGGGGGGTCACCGGGGAGCTGTTTTTT; CDR3: CASSPGGVTGELFF; J: TRBJ2-2; V: TRBV5-1; size: .; D: TRBD2
DNA: TGTGCCAGCAGCTGGACTAGCGGTAAAAACATTCAGTACTTC; CDR3: CASSWTSGKNIQYF; J: TRBJ2-4; V: TRBV2; size: .; D: TRBD2
DNA: TGTGCCGCTCCTTCGGCAGGGGGCAGGAACACTGAAGCTTTCTTT; CDR3: CAAPSAGGRNTEAFF; J: TRBJ1-1; V: TRBV24-1; size: .; D: TRBD1
DNA: TGTGCCAGCAGGGGTCGGACAGGGCGGGGGGAGCTGTTTTTT; CDR3: CASRGRTGRGELFF; J: TRBJ2-2; V: TRBV6-6; size: .; D: TRBD1
DNA: TGTGCCAGTAGTACGACAGGGGGCGCTTGGTCTCAGCCCCAGCATTTT; CDR3: CASSTTGGAWSQPQHF; J: TRBJ1-5; V: TRBV19; size: once; D: TRBD1
DNA: TGTGCCAGCAGCCTGCACCAGGGGATTATTAGCAATCAGCCCCAGCATTTT; CDR3: CASSLHQGIISNQPQHF; J: TRBJ1-5; V: TRBV5-5; size: few; D: .
DNA: TGTGCCAGCAGCACAGACAGGGGAAGACCCATATATTTT; CDR3: CASSTDRGRPIYF; J: TRBJ1-3; V: TRBV2; size: .; D: TRBD1
DNA: TGTGCCAGCAGTGTTCAAAGCGGCGAGCAGTACTTC; CDR3: CASSVQSGEQYF; J: TRBJ2-7; V: TRBV28; size: .; D: .
DNA: TGTGCCAGCAGCTTAGCAGAGACAGGGGGAGAAAAACTGTTTTTT; CDR3: CASSLAETGGEKLFF; J: TRBJ1-4; V: TRBV7-2; size: .; D: TRBD1
DNA: TGTGCCATCAGTGAGTCTAGGGCTAGCGGTAGCTCCTACAATGAGCAGTTCTTC; CDR3: CAISESRASGSSYNEQFF; J: TRBJ2-1; V: TRBV10-3; size: once; D: TRBD2
DNA: TGTGCCAGCAGTGCCCAGGACAGGAACACTGAAGCTTTCTTT; CDR3: CASSAQDRNTEAFF; J: TRBJ1-1; V: TRBV2; size: .; D: .
DNA: TGTGCCAGCAGGGGGACAGGGGGCGGGACTGAAGCTTTCTTT; CDR3: CASRGTGGGTEAFF; J: TRBJ1-1; V: TRBV3-1/TRBV3-2; size: .; D: TRBD1
DNA: TGTGCCAGCAGCGTAGCGCCAACGGTGAAAGAGACCCAGTACTTC; CDR3: CASSVAPTVKETQYF; J: TRBJ2-5; V: TRBV9; size: .; D: .
DNA: TGCGCCAGCACCACCGGGACCGGGGGTACCGAGCAGTACTTC; CDR3: CASTTGTGGTEQYF; J: TRBJ2-7; V: TRBV5-1; size: .; D: .
DNA: TGTGCCAGCAGCCAAGATCCTAGCGGGAGGACCGGGGAGCTGTTTTTT; CDR3: CASSQDPSGRTGELFF; J: TRBJ2-2; V: TRBV4-2; size: .; D: TRBD2
DNA: TGCGCCAGCAGCTTGGCCCTGAACTCTATGTACCAAGAGACCCAGTACTTC; CDR3: CASSLALNSMYQETQYF; J: TRBJ2-5; V: TRBV5-1; size: .; D: .
DNA: TGTGCCAGCAGCCTACAGGGGGGGAACACTGAAGCTTTCTTT; CDR3: CASSLQGGNTEAFF; J: TRBJ1-1; V: TRBV3-1/TRBV3-2; size: once; D: TRBD1
DNA: TGTGCCAGCAGTGACAGGGTGAACACTGAAGCTTTCTTT; CDR3: CASSDRVNTEAFF; J: TRBJ1-1; V: TRBV6-1; size: .; D: .
DNA: TGTGCCAGCAGTAAGGGACAAAGGGGGTACGAGCAGTACTTC; CDR3: CASSKGQRGYEQYF; J: TRBJ2-7; V: TRBV6-2/TRBV6-3; size: .; D: .
DNA: TGCGCCAGCAGTGAAAGACCCCGGGACAGGGGGGACTACGAGCAGTACTTC; CDR3: CASSERPRDRGDYEQYF; J: TRBJ2-7; V: TRBV5-1; size: .; D: TRBD1
DNA: TGTGCCAGTAGTTGGGCAGGGGGCGAAGCTAAGCCCCAGCATTTT; CDR3: CASSWAGGEAKPQHF; J: TRBJ1-5; V: TRBV19; size: few; D: TRBD1
DNA: TGTGCCAGCAGCCCCCCTTCCTCGGCGGGCCGCCCTATGAACACTGAAGCTTTCTTT; CDR3: CASSPPSSAGRPMNTEAFF; J: TRBJ1-1; V: TRBV9; size: .; D: .
DNA: TGTGCCAGCAGCTTGGGAACTAGCGGGAGGGTCAACACCGGGGAGCTGTTTTTT; CDR3: CASSLGTSGRVNTGELFF; J: TRBJ2-2; V: TRBV5-4; size: .; D: TRBD2
DNA: TGTGCCAGCATTGGTCTGGTACTTGTTTCTGGCTACACCTTC; CDR3: CASIGLVLVSGYTF; J: TRBJ1-2; V: TRBV6-5; size: .; D: .
DNA: TGCAGCGTTTCAGATCGGGACAGTTCCCCCTACGAGCAGTACTTC; CDR3: CSVSDRDSSPYEQYF; J: TRBJ2-7; V: TRBV29-1; size: .; D: TRBD1
DNA: TGTGCCATCCAACAGGGTGACACTGAAGCTTTCTTT; CDR3: CAIQQGDTEAFF; J: TRBJ1-1; V: TRBV10-3; size: .; D: .
DNA: TGCGCCAGCAGCTTGGGGGGACAGAGCACAGATACGCAGTATTTT; CDR3: CASSLGGQSTDTQYF; J: TRBJ2-3; V: TRBV5-1; size: .; D: TRBD1
DNA: TGCGCCAGCAGCGGCGGGTTGGACACCGGGGAGCTGTTTTTT; CDR3: CASSGGLDTGELFF; J: TRBJ2-2; V: TRBV5-1; size: .; D: .
DNA: TGTGCCAGCTCACGGGACAGGGGGCGGAATGAGCAGTTCTTC; CDR3: CASSRDRGRNEQFF; J: TRBJ2-1; V: TRBV18; size: .; D: TRBD1
DNA: TGTGCCAGCAGTTTCGGAAGCGGAACAACCGGGGAGCTGTTTTTT; CDR3: CASSFGSGTTGELFF; J: TRBJ2-2; V: TRBV27; size: .; D: .
DNA: TGTGCCACCAGTGACCCCGGGACAGAGAATGGCTACACCTTC; CDR3: CATSDPGTENGYTF; J: TRBJ1-2; V: TRBV24-1; size: few; D: TRBD1
DNA: TGTGCCAGCAGCCTGGGGGCCAGCGGGGGATTTTACAATGAGCAGTTCTTC; CDR3: CASSLGASGGFYNEQFF; J: TRBJ2-1; V: TRBV4-2; size: .; D: TRBD2
DNA: TGTGCCAGCAGCCCGGTCAGGGTTGGCTATGGCTACACCTTC; CDR3: CASSPVRVGYGYTF; J: TRBJ1-2; V: TRBV7-9; size: .; D: .
DNA: TGTGCCAACGGTCGTGATAAGAATGAGCAGTTCTTC; CDR3: CANGRDKNEQFF; J: TRBJ2-1; V: TRBV10-3; size: .; D: .
DNA: TGTGCCAGCAGTTTGGATACAGGGGGCCGGAATGAGCAGTTCTTC; CDR3: CASSLDTGGRNEQFF; J: TRBJ2-1; V: TRBV27; size: .; D: TRBD1
DNA: TGCGCCAGCAGTGAACCCTCAGGGAACTCTGGAAACACCATATATTTT; CDR3: CASSEPSGNSGNTIYF; J: TRBJ1-3; V: TRBV10-2; size: .; D: .
DNA: TGTGCCAGCAGCAGCGTTCAGAGGGGCTACACCTTC; CDR3: CASSSVQRGYTF; J: TRBJ1-2; V: TRBV12-3/TRBV12-4; size: .; D: .
DNA: TGTGCCAGTAGTATTGACAGGGTCACCGGGGAGCTGTTTTTT; CDR3: CASSIDRVTGELFF; J: TRBJ2-2; V: TRBV19; size: .; D: TRBD1
DNA: TGTGCCAGCAGTTCATTTTACAATGAGCAGTTCTTC; CDR3: CASSSFYNEQFF; J: TRBJ2-1; V: TRBV28; size: .; D: .